Listed below are T cell receptor beta chains from one sample, sequenced in a study of early T cells in non-severe SARS-CoV-2 infection. TCRdb processed the 5' RACE reads anew with MiXCR; each CDR3 protein has one entry. The sample carries roughly 52,000 distinct CDR3 sequences, over 7% recorded once. Input material: whole blood. All receptors come from an adult who was a healthcare worker with PCR-confirmed SARS-CoV-2 infection or an uninfected control (not recorded which). Both conserved end residues are part of each CDR3. The D gene is left open where the match is weak. Where a row states a size, it is once, few, many or the class of an expanded clone; other rows omit it.

V gene	D gene	clone size	J gene	CDR3 length	CDR3 protein	CDR3 DNA
TRBV12-3/TRBV12-4	-	few	TRBJ1-2	12	CASSLGNYGYTF	TGTGCCAGCAGTTTAGGGAACTATGGCTACACCTTC
TRBV13	TRBD2	many	TRBJ2-7	16	CASSSRSGAGHYEQYF	TGTGCCAGCAGCTCGCGGAGCGGGGCAGGGCACTACGAGCAGTACTTC
TRBV25-1	TRBD2	-	TRBJ2-4	16	CASSEWGGIAKNIQYF	TGTGCCAGCAGTGAATGGGGGGGTATAGCCAAAAACATTCAGTACTTC
TRBV28	-	many	TRBJ1-6	14	CASSLFRNNSPLHF	TGTGCCAGCAGTTTGTTCAGGAATAATTCACCCCTCCACTTT
TRBV6-5	TRBD2	-	TRBJ2-1	14	CASSYVGGSYEQFF	TGTGCCAGCAGTTACGTAGGCGGGAGCTATGAGCAGTTCTTC
TRBV23-1	TRBD2	many	TRBJ2-2	14	CASRRGGRTGELFF	TGCGCCAGCAGAAGGGGAGGGCGGACCGGGGAGCTGTTTTTT
TRBV7-2	TRBD2	-	TRBJ2-2	18	CASSLPQRLAGNTGELFF	TGTGCCAGCAGCTTACCGCAAAGACTAGCGGGGAACACCGGGGAGCTGTTTTTT
TRBV7-6	-	large	TRBJ2-1	13	CASSPEVGAEQFF	TGTGCCAGCAGCCCAGAGGTGGGGGCTGAGCAGTTCTTC
TRBV20-1	TRBD1	many	TRBJ1-1	15	CSALGQGTMNTEAFF	TGCAGTGCTTTGGGACAGGGGACAATGAACACTGAAGCTTTCTTT
TRBV19	-	many	TRBJ2-2	12	CASQAGTGELFF	TGTGCCAGCCAGGCCGGCACCGGGGAGCTGTTTTTT
TRBV3-1	-	-	TRBJ2-7	12	CASSHRGLEQYF	TGTGCCAGCAGCCATAGGGGTCTCGAGCAGTACTTC
TRBV28	-	-	TRBJ1-2	13	CASSFTGRYGYTF	TGTGCCAGCAGTTTTACGGGCCGCTATGGCTACACCTTC
TRBV20-1	TRBD2	many	TRBJ2-5	15	CSALGEGAHQETQYF	TGCAGTGCGCTAGGGGAGGGAGCGCACCAAGAGACCCAGTACTTC
TRBV25-1	TRBD1	-	TRBJ2-1	12	CATSKGTGEQFF	TGTGCCACCAGCAAGGGGACAGGGGAGCAGTTCTTC
TRBV9	TRBD2	many	TRBJ2-3	14	CASSAPTSADTQYF	TGTGCCAGCAGCGCACCCACTAGCGCAGATACGCAGTATTTT
TRBV18	-	many	TRBJ1-5	14	CASSPDSFNQPQHF	TGTGCCAGCTCACCCGACAGCTTCAATCAGCCCCAGCATTTT
TRBV7-2	-	many	TRBJ1-3	14	CASSFGGTGNTIYF	TGTGCCAGCAGCTTTGGGGGGACTGGAAACACCATATATTTT
TRBV10-2	-	-	TRBJ2-7	12	CASSEGVYEQYF	TGCGCCAGCAGTGAAGGAGTGTACGAGCAGTACTTC
TRBV6-5	TRBD1	many	TRBJ2-1	14	CASSFRTGGDEQFF	TGTGCCAGCAGTTTTAGGACAGGGGGCGATGAGCAGTTCTTC
TRBV28	TRBD2	many	TRBJ2-7	15	CASSTGTSGGYEQYF	TGTGCCAGCAGTACAGGGACTAGCGGGGGGTACGAGCAGTACTTC
TRBV4-3	TRBD1	-	TRBJ2-1	16	CASSQDGDSSYNEQFF	TGCGCCAGCAGCCAAGATGGGGACAGCTCCTACAATGAGCAGTTCTTC
TRBV19	-	-	TRBJ1-5	14	CASSDRAGYQPQHF	TGTGCCAGTAGTGATCGGGCAGGGTACCAGCCCCAGCATTTT
TRBV6-2/TRBV6-3	TRBD2	few	TRBJ2-7	14	CASRTSGGPAEQYF	TGTGCCAGCCGAACTAGCGGGGGGCCAGCGGAGCAGTACTTC
TRBV29-1	-	many	TRBJ2-7	14	CSVREQPLSYEQYF	TGCAGCGTGAGGGAACAGCCCCTCTCCTACGAGCAGTACTTC
TRBV29-1	-	-	TRBJ2-7	14	CSVLSRWDNSEQYF	TGCAGCGTTCTCTCCAGGTGGGACAATTCCGAGCAGTACTTC
TRBV30	-	-	TRBJ1-3	15	CAWTTGSLRGNTIYF	TGTGCCTGGACCACCGGGAGCCTACGGGGAAACACCATATATTTT
TRBV7-2	-	few	TRBJ2-5	13	CASSPVGGETQYF	TGTGCCAGCAGCCCCGTGGGGGGAGAGACCCAGTACTTC
TRBV7-8	TRBD2	many	TRBJ2-5	14	CASSLLGGGETQYF	TGTGCCAGCAGCTTATTGGGGGGAGGGGAGACCCAGTACTTC
TRBV9	-	many	TRBJ2-7	14	CASSPRPSLGEQYF	TGTGCCAGCAGCCCCCGGCCCTCTCTGGGGGAGCAGTACTTC
TRBV18	TRBD2	many	TRBJ2-1	16	CASSPKSLAGPPEQFF	TGTGCCAGCTCACCAAAGAGCCTAGCGGGCCCCCCGGAGCAGTTCTTC
TRBV19	-	many	TRBJ2-7	12	CATRGGLGEQYF	TGTGCCACTAGGGGGGGCCTGGGCGAGCAGTACTTC
TRBV15	-	many	TRBJ1-5	15	CATSRDRGLAQPQHF	TGTGCCACCAGCAGAGATAGGGGGTTGGCTCAGCCCCAGCATTTT
TRBV5-4	-	-	TRBJ2-7	15	CASSFQDKAGYEQYF	TGTGCCAGCAGCTTTCAGGACAAGGCGGGCTACGAGCAGTACTTC
TRBV6-4	TRBD1	few	TRBJ2-1	13	CASSAGTGSEQFF	TGTGCCAGCAGTGCTGGGACAGGGAGTGAGCAGTTCTTC
TRBV7-6	-	few	TRBJ2-5	18	CASSLRDPHVSSKETQYF	TGTGCCAGCAGCTTAAGGGACCCACACGTGTCCTCAAAAGAGACCCAGTACTTC
TRBV29-1	-	many	TRBJ2-3	16	CSVEDPDPEEADTQYF	TGCAGCGTTGAAGACCCAGACCCAGAGGAGGCAGATACGCAGTATTTT
TRBV29-1	-	many	TRBJ2-5	13	CSASGLPGETQYF	TGCAGCGCATCGGGACTCCCGGGAGAGACCCAGTACTTC
TRBV28	TRBD1	many	TRBJ1-3	15	CASSPWQGAGNTIYF	TGTGCCAGCAGTCCCTGGCAGGGGGCTGGAAACACCATATATTTT
TRBV11-1	-	many	TRBJ2-1	13	CASSLARANEQFF	TGTGCCAGCAGCTTAGCAAGGGCCAATGAGCAGTTCTTC
TRBV7-8	-	many	TRBJ2-3	11	CASSLAHTQYF	TGTGCCAGCAGCTTAGCCCATACGCAGTATTTT
TRBV6-5	TRBD1	many	TRBJ1-6	15	CASSYLWTGDSPLHF	TGTGCCAGCAGTTACCTTTGGACAGGGGATTCACCCCTCCACTTT
TRBV11-3	-	many	TRBJ2-1	15	CASSLGSALASGQFF	TGTGCCAGCAGCTTAGGGTCAGCGCTCGCTTCGGGGCAGTTCTTC
TRBV7-2	TRBD2	few	TRBJ2-7	16	CASSLGAAGGPYEQYF	TGTGCCAGCAGCTTAGGTGCAGCGGGAGGCCCCTACGAGCAGTACTTC
TRBV7-9	TRBD1	-	TRBJ1-4	16	CASSPNPGQGIEKLFF	TGTGCCAGCAGCCCAAACCCGGGACAGGGGATCGAAAAACTGTTTTTT
TRBV24-1	TRBD1	-	TRBJ2-4	16	CATSDTGQGGKNIQYF	TGTGCCACCAGTGATACCGGACAGGGCGGCAAAAACATTCAGTACTTC
TRBV3-1	-	many	TRBJ2-7	14	CASSQSPGHYEQYF	TGTGCCAGCAGCCAAAGTCCCGGACACTACGAGCAGTACTTC
TRBV6-1	-	few	TRBJ2-1	11	CESGSYNEQFF	TGTGAAAGCGGTTCCTACAATGAGCAGTTCTTC
TRBV6-1	TRBD1	many	TRBJ2-5	14	CASSETGGVETQYF	TGTGCCAGCAGTGAGACAGGGGGGGTTGAGACCCAGTACTTC
TRBV27	-	-	TRBJ2-7	13	CASSLKGTDEQYF	TGTGCCAGCAGTTTAAAAGGTACGGACGAGCAGTACTTC
TRBV7-3	-	many	TRBJ2-5	13	CASSLDFGKTQYF	TGTGCCAGCAGCTTGGACTTTGGGAAGACCCAGTACTTC
TRBV6-5	-	-	TRBJ1-4	14	CASSYGWRNEKLFF	TGTGCCAGCAGTTACGGGTGGAGGAATGAAAAACTGTTTTTT
TRBV28	TRBD1	-	TRBJ2-3	17	CASSLTRTGGVTDTQYF	TGTGCCAGCAGCCTGACCCGGACAGGGGGCGTCACAGATACGCAGTATTTT
TRBV24-1	TRBD1	few	TRBJ1-5	13	CATSRQGSQPQHF	TGTGCCACCAGTCGACAGGGGAGTCAGCCCCAGCATTTT
TRBV12-3/TRBV12-4	-	few	TRBJ1-1	13	CASRWTVNTEAFF	TGTGCCAGCAGATGGACGGTGAACACTGAAGCTTTCTTT
TRBV5-1	TRBD2	-	TRBJ2-1	15	CASSSILAGVQEQFF	TGCGCCAGCAGCTCTATACTAGCGGGAGTACAGGAGCAGTTCTTC
TRBV5-4	-	many	TRBJ2-2	14	CASSLGPNTGELFF	TGTGCCAGCAGCTTGGGTCCGAACACCGGGGAGCTGTTTTTT
TRBV20-1	TRBD1	few	TRBJ1-1	14	CSAPGQGLGTEAFF	TGCAGTGCCCCCGGACAGGGGTTGGGGACTGAAGCTTTCTTT